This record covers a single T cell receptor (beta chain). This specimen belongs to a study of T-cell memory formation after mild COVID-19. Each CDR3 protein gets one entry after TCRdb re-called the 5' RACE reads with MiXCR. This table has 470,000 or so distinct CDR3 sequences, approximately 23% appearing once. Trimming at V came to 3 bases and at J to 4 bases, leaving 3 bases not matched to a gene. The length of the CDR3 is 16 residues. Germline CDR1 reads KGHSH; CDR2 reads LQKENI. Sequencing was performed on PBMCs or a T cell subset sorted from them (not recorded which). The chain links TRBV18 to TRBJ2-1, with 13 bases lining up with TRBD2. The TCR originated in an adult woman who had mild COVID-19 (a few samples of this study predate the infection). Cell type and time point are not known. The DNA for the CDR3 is TGTGCCAGCTCACCGCGGGGACTAGCGGGGTACAATGAGCAGTTCTTC. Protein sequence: CASSPRGLAGYNEQFF.